This T cell receptor (beta chain) came from a study of PD-L1 blockade in urothelial cancer. The overall study: T cells numbered a median of approximately 140,000 in the blood samples.

Libraries were prepared by immunoSEQ multiplex PCR; TCRdb keeps only in-frame clonotypes and omits some of them. The sample holds about 40,000 clones, 80% to 90% seen once. The time point was: peripheral blood 6 weeks after treatment start. Each individual provided 1 to 8 samples (taken pretreatment and on-treatment). The source is a man in his 70s with urothelial cancer. The material was PBMCs, obtained around atezolizumab (anti-PD-L1) treatment.

CDR3 bases: TGTGCCAGCAGCTCCGACAGGGCTGGAAACACCATATATTTT. Translated: CASSSDRAGNTIYF. The chain uses TRBV5-4 and TRBJ1-3; 7 bases fit TRBD1. The CDR3 loop spans 14 amino acids. The germline V gene has CDR1 SGHNT and CDR2 YYREEE (reference sequence). Germline trimming cut 3 bases from V and 2 bases from J; bases unmatched to any gene: 2.